Given below is one T cell receptor beta chain in context. What it recognizes is unknown. The source of the sample is a study of shared clonotypes between healthy human individuals. Findings and limits, study-wide: Sampling was confined to blood; repertoires within tissues likely differ.

It was 200 to 250 ng DNA, 31,000 or so T cell genomes, that sorted-subset replicate PCRs used. Measured with immunoSEQ multiplex PCR; TCRdb has only the in-frame clones, and not every one. The sample records about 1.5 million clones, nearly 99% being singletons. Donors, healthy HIV-negative adults, lacked recent acute infections or vaccinations. V dropped 3 bases and J dropped 4 bases, with 15 bases sitting between them. The germline V gene has CDR1 MNHEY and CDR2 SMNVEV (reference sequence). The CDR3 totals 15 residues. This chain connects TRBV27 to TRBJ2-5, with a tentative D call TRBD1 (5 bases). Source material: naive CD4+ T cells sorted from blood. Subset defined: CD45RA+ positively selected. The sequence came from a man younger than 45 in good health. The CDR3 sequence is CASSFYRAGLETQYF. The CDR3 coding sequence is TGTGCCAGCAGTTTTTATCGAGCAGGGTTAGAGACCCAGTACTTC.